These 29 T cell receptor beta chains originate from one sample sequenced in a study of blood T cell repertoires in COVID-19. Data came from immunoSEQ multiplex PCR; TCRdb stores just in-frame clones and leaves some out. The sample has about 300,000 clones, 65% to 90% seen once; the top ten hold 10%. Specimen: PBMCs or T cells enriched from blood (not recorded which). The receptors derive from a woman aged 18-29 years who had recovered from COVID-19.

The V gene is TRBV30, the J gene TRBJ2-7; 7 nucleotides line up with TRBD1. Germline values: CDR1 GTSNPN, CDR2 SVGIG (reference sequence). The CDR3 extends over 12 amino acids. After removal of 0 bases from V and 6 bases from J, the junction contained 2 bases not matched to a gene. In nucleotides, the CDR3 is TGTGCCTGGAGTGTAGCAGGGGGCGAGCAGTACTTC. It is translated as CAWSVAGGEQYF.

The V call is TRBV12-3 or TRBV12-4, the J call TRBJ2-5; tentatively, D is TRBD1 (6 bases). CDR3 length: 12 amino acids. Trimming removed 4 bases from V and 3 bases from J, with 6 bases in between. CDR3 in amino acids: CASSYREETQYF. The CDR3 nucleotides read TGTGCCAGCAGTTACAGGGAAGAGACCCAGTACTTC.

The chain uses TRBV7-8 and TRBJ1-5; 7 bases fit TRBD1. Germline values: CDR1 SGHVS, CDR2 FQNEAQ. The V and J ends lost 5 bases and 9 bases, in that order; junction bases with no gene match: 10. The CDR3 consists of 14 residues. The chain's CDR3 is CASSPRTGLRPQHF. The CDR3 DNA sequence: TGTGCCAGCAGCCCGCGGACAGGCCTCCGGCCCCAGCATTTT. Drawing the rest from reference TRBV7-8 and TRBJ1-5, the complete variable domain is GAGVSQSPRYKVAKRGQDVALRCDPISGHVSLFWYQQALGQGPEFLTYFQNEAQLDKSGLPSDRFFAERPEGSVSTLKIQRTQQEDSAVYLCASSPRTGLRPQHFGDGTRLSIL.

The chain recombines TRBV6-1 with TRBJ1-3, with D tentatively TRBD1 (6 bases). Between the trimmed V and J ends, which lost 3 bases and 0 bases, there was a span of 9 bases. The germline CDR1 and CDR2 sequences are MNHNS and SASEGT. This CDR3 has 15 residues. CDR3 protein: CASSEGASSGNTIYF. The CDR3 nucleotides are TGTGCCAGCAGTGAGGGGGCAAGCTCTGGAAACACCATATATTTT.

The CDR3 DNA follows: TGCGCCAGCAGCCTCGCACCGGGACATGAGGCGGAAGCTTTCTTT. This codes for CASSLAPGHEAEAFF. The rearrangement uses TRBV5-1 and TRBJ1-1; possible D gene TRBD1, 6 bases. The CDR3 totals 15 residues. V dropped 4 bases and J dropped 8 bases, with 21 bases sitting between them. Per germline, CDR1 SGHRS and CDR2 YFSETQ. Looking up the rest from reference TRBV5-1 and TRBJ1-1 gives the full variable domain: KAGVTQTPRYLIKTRGQQVTLSCSPISGHRSVSWYQQTPGQGLQFLFEYFSETQRNKGNFPGRFSGRQFSNSRSEMNVSTLELGDSALYLCASSLAPGHEAEAFFGQGTRLTVV.

This rearrangement joins TRBV3-1 (or the pseudogene TRBV3-2) to TRBJ1-2, with D unclear. The germline CDR1 and CDR2 sequences are LGHDT and YNNKEL (reference sequence). The germline V and J ends were trimmed by 0 bases and 0 bases, with 8 bases remaining between them. The CDR3 sequence is 15 residues long. Written as DNA, the CDR3 is TGTGCCAGCAGCCAAGAAAGCCAAGCTAACTATGGCTACACCTTC. Protein: CASSQESQANYGYTF.

V and J are TRBV30 and TRBJ1-4; D is ambiguous. V was cut by 4 bases and J by 8 bases, with 11 bases left in between. Germline values: CDR1 GTSNPN, CDR2 SVGIG (reference sequence). The CDR3 length is 12 residues. The CDR3 sequence: CAWNPGTEKLFF. The CDR3 DNA is TGTGCCTGGAATCCGGGAACAGAAAAACTGTTTTTT.

The rearrangement joins TRBV15 to TRBJ1-5; a possible D gene is TRBD1 (6 bases). This CDR3 spans 13 amino acids. Germline V lookup: CDR1 LNHNV, CDR2 YYDKDF (reference sequence). The V end lost 8 bases, the J end lost 6 bases, and 14 bases lay between the germline ends. CDR3 protein: CATGRGFAQPQHF. In DNA, the CDR3 is TGTGCCACCGGAAGGGGGTTCGCTCAGCCCCAGCATTTT.

This clone has just a few counts. This chain links TRBV9 with TRBJ2-2, with D possibly matching TRBD1 (6 bases). V was shortened by 0 bases and J by 1 base, with 10 bases between the two germline ends. Germline V CDR1 and CDR2: SGDLS, YYNGEE. This CDR3 is built from 16 residues. As DNA, the CDR3 is TGTGCCAGCAGCGTAGCAGGGGCACGGAACACCGGGGAGCTGTTTTTT. It encodes CASSVAGARNTGELFF.

The chain recombines TRBV28 with TRBJ1-1; 9 bases are shared with TRBD1. The CDR3 runs to 16 residues. J was trimmed by 0 bases and V by 7 bases; bases with no gene match: 9. Germline lookup yields CDR1 MDHEN and CDR2 SYDVKM. The CDR3 spells CASKVRTGVMNTEAFF. CDR3 DNA sequence: TGTGCCAGCAAGGTCAGGACAGGGGTCATGAACACTGAAGCTTTCTTT. The full variable domain, rest sourced from reference TRBV28 and TRBJ1-1, is DVKVTQSSRYLVKRTGEKVFLECVQDMDHENMFWYRQDPGLGLRLIYFSYDVKMKEKGDIPEGYSVSREKKERFSLILESASTNQTSMYLCASKVRTGVMNTEAFFGQGTRLTVV.

The chain uses TRBV28 and TRBJ1-5, with a tentative D call TRBD1 (6 bases). V gave up 2 bases and J gave up 6 bases, with 17 bases separating them. CDR3 length equals 16 residues. Germline V CDR1 and CDR2: MDHEN, SYDVKM. The CDR3 loop is CASSLGGQYQSQPQHF. The DNA of the CDR3 is TGTGCCAGCAGTTTAGGTGGACAGTACCAATCTCAGCCCCAGCATTTT.

The chain links TRBV30 to TRBJ1-1, with unresolved D. Germline V gives CDR1 GTSNPN, CDR2 SVGIG (reference sequence). V shed 4 bases and J shed 11 bases, with 17 bases lying between them. The CDR3 runs 12 residues. This CDR3 is CAWNQLQGGAFF. In nucleotides, the CDR3 is TGTGCCTGGAACCAGCTCCAAGGCGGCGCTTTCTTT.

This chain links TRBV14 with TRBJ2-7; a weak D match, TRBD2 (5 bases). Deletions cut 2 bases from V and 7 bases from J, with 12 bases between. CDR1 and CDR2 (germline): SGHDN, FVKESK. The CDR3 runs to 13 residues. CDR3 nucleotides: TGTGCCAGCAGCCAACGAACTAGTCAAGAGCAGTACTTC. This translates into CASSQRTSQEQYF.

The chain recombines TRBV7-4 with TRBJ1-4; no clear D. The CDR3 runs 15 residues. From germline, CDR1 is SGHVT and CDR2 SQSDAQ. Between the trimmed V and J ends, which lost 2 bases and 1 base, there was a span of 8 bases. For the CDR3, the DNA is TGTGCCAGCAGCTTACGCGGGCGAACTAATGAAAAACTGTTTTTT. Protein sequence: CASSLRGRTNEKLFF.

The chain combines TRBV7-9 with TRBJ1-1, with D tentatively TRBD1 (6 bases). The CDR3 covers 15 residues. CDR1 is SEHNR, CDR2 FQNEAQ, per germline (reference sequence). Trimming took 6 bases from V and 2 from J, leaving 16 bases between them. The CDR3 bases are TGTGCCAGCAGGGACGGACAGAAAAGAAACACTGAAGCTTTCTTT. It codes for CASRDGQKRNTEAFF.

The chain employs TRBV4-1 and TRBJ1-4; 9 bases line up with TRBD1. Germline assignment: CDR1 MGHRA and CDR2 YSYEKL. CDR3 length: 15 residues. The V gene end was trimmed by 5 bases and the J gene end by 7 bases; junction bases not matched to a gene: 8. CDR3 amino acids: CASSTPDRGGEKLFF. CDR3 sequence (DNA): TGCGCCAGCAGCACCCCCGACAGGGGGGGTGAAAAACTGTTTTTT.

The V and J genes are TRBV9 and TRBJ1-2, with a tentative D call TRBD1 (5 bases). Germline assignment: CDR1 SGDLS and CDR2 YYNGEE. Trimming left V 4 bases short and J 0 bases short, with 28 bases between. The CDR3 sequence is 20 residues long. CDR3 sequence reads: CASSHPSSRGTDLANYGYTF. Here the CDR3 DNA reads TGTGCCAGCAGCCACCCGTCATCGCGGGGGACGGACTTAGCTAACTATGGCTACACCTTC.

The chain links TRBV19 to TRBJ2-3, with 8 bases lining up with TRBD1. There are 16 residues in the CDR3. Germline V gives CDR1 LNHDA, CDR2 SQIVND (reference sequence). Trimming cost V 3 bases and J 2 bases; bases outside gene matches: 7. CDR3: CASSIGTGSDTDTQYF. The CDR3 DNA follows: TGTGCCAGTAGTATCGGGACAGGTTCCGACACAGATACGCAGTATTTT.

The chain joins TRBV19 to TRBJ1-1, with D perhaps matching TRBD1 (5 bases). This CDR3 contains 16 residues. Germline V gene sequence: CDR1 LNHDA, CDR2 SQIVND (reference sequence). V was trimmed by 6 bases and J by 7 bases, leaving 24 bases between them. The CDR3 sequence: CASRGGSGTVTVEAFF. The CDR3 coding sequence is TGTGCCAGTAGGGGGGGATCCGGGACGGTCACGGTTGAAGCTTTCTTT. Together with reference TRBV19 and TRBJ1-1, the CDR3 gives the full variable domain: DGGITQSPKYLFRKEGQNVTLSCEQNLNHDAMYWYRQDPGQGLRLIYYSQIVNDFQKGDIAEGYSVSREKKESFPLTVTSAQKNPTAFYLCASRGGSGTVTVEAFFGQGTRLTVV.

This clone was observed a single time. The V gene is TRBV4-1, the J gene TRBJ2-7; D gene uncertain. V was cut by 1 base and J by 2 bases, with 15 bases left in between. CDR3 length: 16 residues. In germline, CDR1 is MGHRA, CDR2 YSYEKL. CDR3 loop: CASSQGGAPIAYEQYF. The CDR3 nucleotides are TGCGCCAGCAGCCAAGGAGGTGCCCCCATTGCCTACGAGCAGTACTTC.

The chain employs TRBV9 and TRBJ2-3, with a possible D match to TRBD1 (5 bases). This CDR3 spans 17 amino acids. The ends were cut back, 4 bases at V and 2 bases at J, with 20 bases in the middle. Looked up from germline, CDR1 is SGDLS and CDR2 is YYNGEE. For the CDR3, the DNA is TGTGCCAGCAGCAGCGTAGATCAGGGCGGCCTCACAGATACGCAGTATTTT. Translation: CASSSVDQGGLTDTQYF.

The chain links TRBV5-8 to TRBJ1-5; the D is unclear. The CDR3 is made up of 16 amino acids. V lost 1 base, J lost 7 bases, and 18 bases lay in between. Germline CDR1 SGHTS, CDR2 YDEGEE. The DNA of the CDR3 is TGTGCCAGCAGCTTGAATCCAAGTAGGAGTGGGCAGCCCCAGCATTTT. Amino acid sequence: CASSLNPSRSGQPQHF. The full variable domain, completed using reference TRBV5-8 and TRBJ1-5, is EAGVTQSPTHLIKTRGQQATLRCSPISGHTSVYWYQQALGLGLQFLLWYDEGEERNRGNFPPRFSGRQFPNYSSELNVNALELEDSALYLCASSLNPSRSGQPQHFGDGTRLSIL.

The rearrangement joins TRBV19 to TRBJ2-3, with D uncertain. The germline V gene encodes CDR1 LNHDA and CDR2 SQIVND (reference sequence). V was pared by 6 bases and J by 5 bases, with 12 bases between. The CDR3 runs to 13 residues. The DNA for the CDR3 is TGTGCCAGTAGCAAGAACTCGGGAGATACGCAGTATTTT. It codes for CASSKNSGDTQYF.

The rearrangement uses TRBV28 and TRBJ1-2; a possible D gene is TRBD1 (5 bases). The CDR3 extends over 15 amino acids. The germline CDR1 and CDR2 sequences are MDHEN and SYDVKM. Trimming left V 3 bases short and J 4 bases short, with 15 bases between. The DNA of the CDR3 is TGTGCCAGCAGTTTTGGTCAGGGTCCCGGCTATGGCTACACCTTC. It translates to CASSFGQGPGYGYTF.

The chain uses TRBV18 and TRBJ1-2, with D tentatively TRBD1 (6 bases). V lost 6 bases to trimming and J lost 6 bases, with 14 bases between them. The CDR3 consists of 13 residues. Germline V lookup: CDR1 KGHSH, CDR2 LQKENI. CDR3 amino acids: CASSPETGHGYTF. In DNA, the CDR3 is TGTGCCAGCTCCCCGGAAACAGGGCATGGCTACACCTTC. The whole variable domain, remainder taken from reference TRBV18 and TRBJ1-2, is NAGVMQNPRHLVRRRGQEARLRCSPMKGHSHVYWYRQLPEEGLKFMVYLQKENIIDESGMPKERFSAEFPKEGPSILRIQQVVRGDSAAYFCASSPETGHGYTFGSGTRLTVV.

This clone was recorded a few times. This rearrangement joins TRBV30 to TRBJ1-2, with no clear D. Trimming took 3 bases from V and 3 from J, leaving 11 bases between them. The CDR3 runs to 13 residues. Germline-derived CDR1 and CDR2 are GTSNPN and SVGIG (reference sequence). CDR3 coding DNA: TGTGCCTGGAGCGGTCGGGGAGACTATGGCTACACCTTC. Residues: CAWSGRGDYGYTF.

This sequence joins TRBV20-1 and TRBJ2-2, with 9 bases identical to TRBD1. Per the germline V gene, CDR1 is DFQATT and CDR2 is SNEGSKA (reference sequence). Germline trimming cut 3 bases from V and 4 bases from J; bases unmatched to any gene: 3. The length of the CDR3 is 14 residues. Written as DNA, the CDR3 is TGCAGTGCTAGTCCGGGACAGGGCACCGGGGAGCTGTTTTTT. Its translation: CSASPGQGTGELFF.

This clone appeared a few times. The CDR3 loop reads CAWSYSNQPQHF. In nucleotides, the CDR3 is TGTGCCTGGAGTTATAGCAATCAGCCCCAGCATTTT. V is TRBV30 and J is TRBJ1-5; D is ambiguous. V was clipped by 2 bases and J by 0 bases, with 2 bases between them. Germline CDR1 reads GTSNPN; CDR2 reads SVGIG (reference sequence). This CDR3 has 12 residues.

The CDR3 here is CASSARVPGGNTEAFF. The CDR3 region has the DNA TGTGCCAGCAGTGCGCGTGTGCCAGGGGGTAACACTGAAGCTTTCTTT. This rearrangement joins TRBV2 to TRBJ1-1, with 7 bases matching TRBD1. Germline-derived CDR1 and CDR2 are SNHLY and FYNNEI. This CDR3 is 16 amino acids long. V gave up 4 bases and J gave up 2 bases; unmatched junction bases: 10.